This record concerns one T cell receptor beta chain sequence. The sample originates from a study of blood T cell repertoires in COVID-19. For the study at large: The cDNA or gDNA used as material had been derived from T cells, B-cell-depleted T cells, or PBMCs.

Seattle researchers signed up patients amid active infection and tracked them longitudinally. Sequencing was performed with immunoSEQ multiplex PCR; in TCRdb, only in-frame clones are kept and a portion is missing. The sample yields hundreds of thousands of clones, 65% to 90% seen once. The clonotype was recovered from an older woman with COVID-19, enrolled during active disease. Sequenced: peripheral blood.

The CDR3 region has the DNA TGTGCCAGCTCACCCTTCGGACAGAACACTGAAGCTTTCTTT. This gives the protein CASSPFGQNTEAFF. The genes are TRBV18 and TRBJ1-1; a weak D match, TRBD1 (5 bases). The CDR3 is made up of 14 amino acids. The germline V gene has CDR1 KGHSH and CDR2 LQKENI. The V gene lost 3 bases and the J gene lost 1 base, with 9 bases spanning the gap.